This TCR beta chain was found in a study of cytomegalovirus exposure and HLA in healthy donors. A note on this clone: Its antigen is unidentified. At the DNA level, this CDR3 is encoded by other sequences in the same sample as well.

General observations from the study: Later findings reportedly placed an Asian-associated ancestry cluster below the approximately 650-donor mean for N-insertions. It was likely that a cluster of highly shared sequence variants was a sequencing artifact. By a later analysis, the bulk of CMV-associated TCR beta chains appeared HLA-restricted.

Donors were ostensibly healthy at sampling, although undocumented immune exposures were probable. The PCR had 60 Vbeta and 13 Jbeta primers. Data came from immunoSEQ multiplex PCR; TCRdb stores just in-frame clones and leaves some out. The data hold 100,000 or so clones, with under 85% observed a single time. The CDR3 is 13 residues long. The V gene lost 2 bases and the J gene lost 1 base, with 5 bases spanning the gap. Germline V gene sequence: CDR1 MNHEY, CDR2 SMNVEV (reference sequence). Sequenced: PBMCs. This TCR was recovered from a woman in her 40s in good health and CMV-seropositive. The chain is built from TRBV27 and TRBJ1-1; D is unclear. The CDR3 protein is CASSLGRNTEAFF. The CDR3, as DNA: TGTGCCAGCAGTTTAGGGCGGAACACTGAAGCTTTCTTT.